The TCR beta chain described here comes from a study of a mutant IDH1 vaccine in newly diagnosed glioma. Time point specified: week 35, safety follow-up. It was 300 ug of mutant IDH1 20-mer peptide that made up each vaccine dose, given with topical imiquimod. As to this clone: What it binds is not known.

Method: immunoSEQ multiplex PCR; TCRdb's copy keeps in-frame clones and lacks some. Altogether some 47,000 clones are present, approximately 80% being singletons, with the ten largest covering roughly 4.5%. The CDR3 runs 13 residues. Trimming shortened V by 0 bases and J by 3 bases, and 5 bases separated the two germline ends. Germline-derived CDR1 and CDR2 are LNHNV and YYDKDF (reference sequence). J is TRBJ1-2 and V is TRBV15; TRBD1 is a possible D gene (5 bases). The source material was PBMCs, sampled from a glioma patient whose treatment included an IDH1 peptide vaccine. The receptor was derived from a woman aged 40 to 50 with glioma. Some clones in this sample may be carry-over from other donors' samples. CDR3: CATSREGDYGYTF. The CDR3 region has the DNA TGTGCCACCAGCAGAGAGGGGGACTATGGCTACACCTTC. Looking up the rest from reference TRBV15 and TRBJ1-2 gives the full variable domain: DAMVIQNPRYQVTQFGKPVTLSCSQTLNHNVMYWYQQKSSQAPKLLFHYYDKDFNNEADTPDNFQSRRPNTSFCFLDIRSPGLGDTAMYLCATSREGDYGYTFGSGTRLTVV.